The clone carrying this T cell receptor beta chain was recorded at least ten times. The data were obtained in a study of Graves' ophthalmopathy and Graves' hyperthyroidism. Enrollment excluded any patients with other autoimmune diseases, uncontrolled infections, pregnancy or lactation. Amplifying from RNA transcripts, the study obtained TCR beta CDR3 regions. HTBI primers served in a first-round RT-PCR, which a second-round multiplex PCR followed. One entry per CDR3 protein results from TCRdb running MiXCR on the multiplex PCR reads. Of under 400,000 distinct CDR3 sequences listed, roughly 15% are singletons. CDR1 and CDR2 from the germline V gene are MNHNS and SASEGT. The CDR3 loop spans 16 amino acids. V was cut by 2 bases and J by 0 bases, with 10 bases left in between.

The sample comprised peripheral blood. The chain carries TRBV6-1 and TRBJ2-2, with a tentative D call TRBD2 (5 bases). This TCR was recovered from an adult man with Graves' ophthalmopathy. The CDR3 region has the DNA TGTGCCAGCAGTGAATGGGGAGATACGAACACCGGGGAGCTGTTTTTT. Its protein product is CASSEWGDTNTGELFF.